This T cell receptor beta chain was obtained from a study of blood T cells in healthy people across ages. Each of the donors had 8 to 10 milliliters of peripheral blood drawn into EDTA-treated Vacutainer tubes. Each sample yielded at least 6 million isolated PBMCs. The CDR3 runs 17 residues. Trimming at V came to 3 bases and at J to 1 base, leaving 9 bases not matched to a gene. From germline, CDR1 is LGHNA and CDR2 YSLEER. PCR was performed a second time for 7 to 11 cycles using a sample-barcoded 5' primer and a J-beta primer mix. Each CDR3 protein gets one entry after TCRdb re-called the 5' RACE reads with MiXCR. The profile shows around 1,800,000 distinct CDR3 sequences, 39% of them singletons.

This receptor was identified in a human donor in good health. The sequencing input was blood. The chain recombines TRBV4-3 with TRBJ1-5; 7 bases match TRBD1. The CDR3 here is CASSHRGLTGSNQPQHF. CDR3 DNA: TGCGCCAGCAGCCACCGGGGGTTGACAGGGAGCAATCAGCCCCAGCATTTT.